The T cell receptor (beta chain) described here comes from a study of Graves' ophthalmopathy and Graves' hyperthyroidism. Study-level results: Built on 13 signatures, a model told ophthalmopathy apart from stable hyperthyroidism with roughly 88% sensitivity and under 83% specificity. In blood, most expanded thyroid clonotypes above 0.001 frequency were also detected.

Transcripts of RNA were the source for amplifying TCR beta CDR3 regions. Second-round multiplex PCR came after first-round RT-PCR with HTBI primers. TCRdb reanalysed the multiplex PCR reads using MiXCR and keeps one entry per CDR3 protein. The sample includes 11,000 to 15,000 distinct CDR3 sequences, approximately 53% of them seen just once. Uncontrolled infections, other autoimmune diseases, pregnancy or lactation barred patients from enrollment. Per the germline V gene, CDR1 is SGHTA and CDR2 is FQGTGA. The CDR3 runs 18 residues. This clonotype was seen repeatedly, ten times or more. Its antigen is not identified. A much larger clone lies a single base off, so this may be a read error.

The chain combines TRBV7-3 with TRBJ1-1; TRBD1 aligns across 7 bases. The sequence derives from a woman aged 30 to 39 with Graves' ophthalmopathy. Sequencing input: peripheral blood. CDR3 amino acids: CASSLIGGQGSSDTEVFF. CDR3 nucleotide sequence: TGTGCCAGCAGCTTAATAGGGGGCCAGGGGAGTTCGGACACTGAAGTTTTCTTT.